This T cell receptor beta chain was recovered during a study of prognosis after radiotherapy for stage I lung cancer. The authors amplified TCR beta CDR3 from genomic DNA using two-round multiplex PCR. Every TRBV and TRBJ gene had its own specific primer in first-round PCR. TCRdb fed the multiplex PCR reads into MiXCR, producing one record per CDR3 protein. The data hold under 35,000 distinct CDR3 sequences, with around 40% observed a single time. Details on this clonotype: At one end the junction does not follow the germline gene, possibly because of a read error.

Germline CDR1 and CDR2: MNHNS and SASEGT. The CDR3 length is 15 residues. The material was PBMCs, obtained before or after stereotactic body radiation therapy (not recorded which). The V and J genes are TRBV6-1 and TRBJ2-2, with a possible D match to TRBD1 (6 bases). This receptor was identified in a donor of 50 years or more with non-small cell lung cancer. CDR3 nucleotides: TGTGCCAGCACTCAGGTGGCTGGGGACACCTGGGAGCTGTTTTTT. This translates into CASTQVAGDTWELFF.